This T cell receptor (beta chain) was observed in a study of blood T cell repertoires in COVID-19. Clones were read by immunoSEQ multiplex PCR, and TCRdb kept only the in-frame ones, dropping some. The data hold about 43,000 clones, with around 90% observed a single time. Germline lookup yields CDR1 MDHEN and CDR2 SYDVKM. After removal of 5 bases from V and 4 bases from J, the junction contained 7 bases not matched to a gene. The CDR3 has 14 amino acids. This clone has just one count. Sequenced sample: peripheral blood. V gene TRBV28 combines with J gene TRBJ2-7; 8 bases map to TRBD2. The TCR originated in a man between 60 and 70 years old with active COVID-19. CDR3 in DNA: TGTGCCAGCAGTCCCCCGGGAGGGAGGTACGAGCAGTACTTC. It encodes CASSPPGGRYEQYF.